Reported below is one T cell receptor beta chain. Its antigen remains unknown. This PCR relied on a set of 60 Vbeta primers and 13 Jbeta primers. This table comes from immunoSEQ multiplex PCR, and its TCRdb copy is limited to in-frame clones, with some not included. The sample yields some 270,000 clones, about 80% seen once. The CDR3 is 14 amino acids. Germline V gene data show CDR1 as MDHEN and CDR2 as SYDVKM. V was clipped by 5 bases and J by 7 bases, with 15 bases between them. The data are from a study of cytomegalovirus exposure and HLA in healthy donors. Study-wide results and limits: Three of the chains that were CMV-associated were confirmed in vitro to be specific for CMV antigens.

The sequencing sample was made of PBMCs. The rearrangement uses TRBV28 and TRBJ1-5; unclear D gene. The TCR was taken from a girl under 10 years old in good health and CMV-seronegative. The CDR3 sequence is CASSSRRIPQPQHF. In nucleotides, the CDR3 is TGTGCCAGCAGTAGTCGCAGGATACCCCAGCCCCAGCATTTT.